Presented here are 23 T cell receptor beta chains from one specimen sequenced in a study of T cells in Graves' hyperthyroidism and ophthalmopathy. RNA transcripts gave rise to amplified TCR beta CDR3 regions. HTBI primers drove first-round RT-PCR of the TCR CDR3. TCRdb re-called the multiplex PCR reads with MiXCR, one entry per CDR3 protein. This sample yields 550,000 to 800,000 distinct CDR3 sequences, of which 17% are seen a single time; around 16% belongs to the top ten. Source material: blood. Receptors were obtained from a man aged 50-60 years with Graves' hyperthyroidism.

This clonotype occurred a few times. J is TRBJ1-2 and V is TRBV30; TRBD1 might be the D (5 bases). Germline V gives CDR1 GTSNPN, CDR2 SVGIG (reference sequence). Trimming removed 5 bases from V and 4 bases from J, with 11 bases in between. This CDR3 comprises 12 residues. The CDR3 sequence is CAWVTGGYGYTF. The DNA for the CDR3 is TGTGCCTGGGTCACCGGGGGCTATGGCTACACCTTC.

This clonotype showed up many times. The chain has TRBV6-1 and TRBJ2-3; 9 nucleotides align to TRBD2. Unmatched junction bases numbered 3, after V lost 6 bases and J lost 2 bases. CDR3 length: 14 residues. In germline, CDR1 is MNHNS, CDR2 SASEGT. Here the CDR3 reads CASRSGGPTDTQYF. The CDR3 DNA is TGTGCCAGCAGGAGCGGGGGGCCCACAGATACGCAGTATTTT.

This clonotype showed up many times. This chain links TRBV30 with TRBJ1-2, with 7 bases identical to TRBD1. J gave up 5 bases and V 2 bases, and 8 bases lay outside the gene matches. Germline V lookup: CDR1 GTSNPN, CDR2 SVGIG (reference sequence). This CDR3 has 14 amino acids. The DNA for the CDR3 is TGTGCCTGGAGTCCGGACAGGTCCGTATATGGCTACACCTTC. It is translated as CAWSPDRSVYGYTF.

Ten or more counts support this clonotype. This rearrangement joins TRBV27 to TRBJ2-4; perhaps TRBD2 as D (5 bases). The CDR3 runs 14 residues. Germline loops: CDR1 MNHEY, CDR2 SMNVEV (reference sequence). Trimming stripped 2 bases from V and 4 bases from J, with 9 bases between. CDR3 in DNA: TGTGCCAGCAGTTTAACGGGAAATAAAAACATTCAGTACTTC. It yields the protein CASSLTGNKNIQYF.

V gene TRBV27 combines with J gene TRBJ1-3, with D perhaps TRBD1 (5 bases). Trimming removed 8 bases at V and 4 bases at J, with 18 bases between. The CDR3 loop spans 15 amino acids. Germline loops: CDR1 MNHEY, CDR2 SMNVEV (reference sequence). CDR3 amino acids: CASGKQGAKGNTIYF. The CDR3 nucleotides read TGTGCCAGCGGGAAGCAGGGAGCAAAGGGAAACACCATATATTTT.

This chain uses TRBV19 with TRBJ2-2; D not resolved. Germline CDR1 is LNHDA and CDR2 is SQIVND (reference sequence). The V and J ends lost 6 bases and 2 bases respectively, with 22 bases between them. The CDR3 runs 18 residues. The CDR3 DNA reads TGTGCCAGTAGGATTGGCCCCCTACTCTACCCAAACACCGGGGAGCTGTTTTTT. Its protein is CASRIGPLLYPNTGELFF.

The rearrangement links TRBV25-1 to TRBJ2-7; D may be TRBD2 (5 bases). Trimming left V 6 bases short and J 6 bases short, with 9 bases between. The germline gives CDR1 MGHDK, CDR2 SYGVNS. This CDR3 is built from 11 residues. The CDR3 here is CASSWLAEQYF. CDR3 DNA sequence: TGTGCCAGCAGCTGGCTAGCCGAGCAGTACTTC.

This clonotype was seen at least ten times. The V call is TRBV2, the J call TRBJ1-6; D remains unclear. Looked up from germline, CDR1 is SNHLY and CDR2 is FYNNEI. V was trimmed by 4 bases and J by 0 bases, leaving 10 bases between them. The CDR3 loop spans 16 amino acids. The CDR3 DNA reads TGTGCCAGCAGTGGGCGGCTAAGCTCCTATAATTCACCCCTCCACTTT. Its protein product is CASSGRLSSYNSPLHF.

The chain couples TRBV6-1 to TRBJ2-1; TRBD1 agrees at 8 bases. The CDR3 covers 15 residues. The trim removed 1 base at V and 4 bases at J, leaving 3 bases unmatched. The germline gives CDR1 MNHNS, CDR2 SASEGT. The DNA of the CDR3 is TGTGCCAGCAGTGAAGTGACAGGGGCTTACAATGAGCAGTTCTTC. Protein product: CASSEVTGAYNEQFF.

In this sample, this clonotype turned up many times. The chain uses TRBV11-1 and TRBJ2-2, with 7 bases fitting TRBD1. The CDR3 spans 16 residues. Trimming cost V 1 base and J 3 bases; bases outside gene matches: 5. Germline loops: CDR1 SGHAT, CDR2 FQDESV (reference sequence). The CDR3 protein is CASSLVTGQHTGELFF. The CDR3 coding sequence is TGTGCCAGCAGCTTAGTCACGGGACAGCACACCGGGGAGCTGTTTTTT.

This clonotype was observed many times. The chain has TRBV6-5 and TRBJ2-2; 9 positions match TRBD2. CDR3 length: 18 amino acids. J lost 0 bases, V lost 0 bases, and 5 bases had no gene match. The germline CDR1 and CDR2 sequences are MNHEY and SVGAGI. The CDR3 spells CASSYSTAGGANTGELFF. For the CDR3, the DNA is TGTGCCAGCAGTTACTCAACCGCGGGGGGGGCGAACACCGGGGAGCTGTTTTTT.

A few counts support this clonotype. This chain joins TRBV10-2 and TRBJ2-7; TRBD2 agrees at 8 bases. The V segment lost 7 bases and the J segment 2 bases; nucleotides outside the gene matches: 7. Germline CDR1 and CDR2: WSHSY and SAAADI. CDR3 size: 14 residues. The CDR3 protein is CASMGLGTTYEQYF. The CDR3 bases are TGCGCCAGCATGGGACTAGGCACAACCTACGAGCAGTACTTC.

This clonotype was picked up a small number of times. The gene calls are TRBV7-9 and TRBJ2-3, with a tentative D call TRBD2 (5 bases). CDR1 and CDR2 from the germline V gene are SEHNR and FQNEAQ (reference sequence). V shed 3 bases and J shed 0 bases, with 13 bases lying between them. CDR3 length: 16 amino acids. Written as DNA, the CDR3 is TGTGCCAGCAGCTTTCAACGGGGAGCTAGCACAGATACGCAGTATTTT. Protein: CASSFQRGASTDTQYF.

This clonotype was counted at least ten times. The V call is TRBV11-2, the J call TRBJ1-2; D is ambiguous. This CDR3 contains 12 residues. Per germline, CDR1 SGHAT and CDR2 FQNNGV. Trimming stripped 5 bases from V and 8 bases from J, with 12 bases between. In DNA, the CDR3 is TGTGCCAGCAGCCAGCCCTTCCAGGGCTACACCTTC. This gives the protein CASSQPFQGYTF.

The rearrangement joins TRBV5-1 to TRBJ1-2; tentatively, D is TRBD1 (6 bases). The CDR3 sequence is 16 residues long. Germline values: CDR1 SGHRS, CDR2 YFSETQ. V shed 3 bases and J shed 1 base, with 16 bases lying between them. The CDR3 sequence is CASSSGTGTLNYGYTF. The CDR3 nucleotides are TGCGCCAGCAGCTCGGGGACCGGGACACTTAACTATGGCTACACCTTC.

This clonotype appeared a few times. The chain recombines TRBV6-1 with TRBJ2-7; D is perhaps TRBD1 (5 bases). The CDR3 length is 14 residues. Looked up from germline, CDR1 is MNHNS and CDR2 is SASEGT. The V end lost 1 base, the J end lost 0 bases, and 7 bases lay between the germline ends. The CDR3 sequence: CASSEVDNSYEQYF. The CDR3 coding sequence is TGTGCCAGCAGTGAAGTGGACAACTCCTACGAGCAGTACTTC.

Remarks on this clonotype: Given a much more abundant clone one base away, this may be a read error. The chain links TRBV9 to TRBJ2-3, with TRBD2 matching 10 bases. The CDR3 sequence is 15 residues long. With V trimmed by 1 base and J by 6 bases, 5 bases remained unmatched. In germline, CDR1 is SGDLS, CDR2 YYNGEE. CDR3: CASSVWLAGVDTQYF. The CDR3 DNA reads as TGTGCCAGCAGCGTATGGCTAGCGGGAGTTGATACGCAGTATTTT.

Ten or more counts support this clonotype. The chain links TRBV7-2 to TRBJ1-1, with a tentative D call TRBD1 (5 bases). The CDR3 runs 14 residues. The V gene lost 7 bases and the J gene lost 1 base, with 13 bases spanning the gap. Germline lookup yields CDR1 SGHTA and CDR2 FQGNSA. This CDR3 is CASTLGAGNTEAFF. The CDR3 DNA follows: TGTGCCAGCACCCTTGGGGCGGGGAACACTGAAGCTTTCTTT.

This clonotype turned up a few times. V is TRBV2 and J is TRBJ1-1; 7 nucleotides line up with TRBD1. This CDR3 comprises 15 residues. CDR1 SNHLY and CDR2 FYNNEI come from the germline V gene. Germline trimming cut 2 bases from V and 6 bases from J; bases unmatched to any gene: 9. The CDR3 sequence is CASSEIGEGASEAFF. CDR3 bases: TGTGCCAGCAGTGAAATCGGGGAGGGGGCCTCTGAAGCTTTCTTT.

Points on this clonotype: A much larger clone differs from this one at a single base, so this may be a read error. The chain links TRBV28 to TRBJ2-7, with unresolved D. V was shortened by 7 bases and J by 2 bases, with 18 bases between the two germline ends. CDR1 and CDR2 from the germline V gene are MDHEN and SYDVKM. The CDR3 runs to 15 residues. As DNA, the CDR3 is TGTGCCAGCACCCCCACGCGGTTAGGTACCTACGAGCAGTACTTC. The encoded protein is CASTPTRLGTYEQYF. The full variable domain, rest sourced from reference TRBV28 and TRBJ2-7, is DVKVTQSSRYLVKRTGEKVFLECVQDMDHENMFWYRQDPGLGLRLIYFSYDVKMKEKGDIPEGYSVSREKKERFSLILESASTNQTSMYLCASTPTRLGTYEQYFGPGTRLTVT.

A few counts support this clonotype. The chain combines TRBV10-3 with TRBJ2-5; 10 positions agree with TRBD1. Germline CDR1 is ENHRY and CDR2 is SYGVKD. The CDR3 length is 21 residues. V lost 7 bases and J lost 3; bases outside the gene matches: 26. CDR3 coding DNA: TGTGCCATCATTATACCGGGACAGGGGCCTCGGGTACATCAGCCCGAAGAGACCCAGTACTTC. The encoded protein is CAIIIPGQGPRVHQPEETQYF.

The rearrangement joins TRBV11-2 to TRBJ1-1; 11 bases agree with TRBD1. The CDR3 length is 14 residues. V gave up 5 bases and J gave up 7 bases; unmatched junction bases: 6. Germline assignment: CDR1 SGHAT and CDR2 FQNNGV. The CDR3 DNA reads as TGTGCCAGCAGCCTGGACAGGGGGCGGAATGAAGCTTTCTTT. It translates to CASSLDRGRNEAFF.

This clonotype was seen ten or more times. The chain carries TRBV12-3 or TRBV12-4 and TRBJ1-2; D is unresolved. Deletions cut 3 bases from V and 7 bases from J, with 18 bases between. CDR3 length: 15 amino acids. The CDR3 DNA sequence: TGTGCCAGCAGTTTCGGACGAGGCGCTGGTTTTGGCTACACCTTC. It specifies CASSFGRGAGFGYTF.